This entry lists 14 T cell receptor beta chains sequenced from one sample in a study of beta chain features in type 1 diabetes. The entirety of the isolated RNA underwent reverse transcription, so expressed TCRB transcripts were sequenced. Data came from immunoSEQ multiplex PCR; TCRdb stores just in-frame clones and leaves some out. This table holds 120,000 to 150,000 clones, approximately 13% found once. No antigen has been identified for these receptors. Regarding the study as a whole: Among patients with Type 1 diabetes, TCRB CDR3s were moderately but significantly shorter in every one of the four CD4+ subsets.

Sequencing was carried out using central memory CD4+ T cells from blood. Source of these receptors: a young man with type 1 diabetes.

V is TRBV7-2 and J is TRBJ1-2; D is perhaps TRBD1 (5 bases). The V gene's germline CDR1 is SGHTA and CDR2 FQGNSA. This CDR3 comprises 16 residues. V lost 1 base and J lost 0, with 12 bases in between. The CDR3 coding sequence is TGTGCCAGCAGCTTAGAGGGACGGCTAACTAACTATGGCTACACCTTC. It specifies CASSLEGRLTNYGYTF.

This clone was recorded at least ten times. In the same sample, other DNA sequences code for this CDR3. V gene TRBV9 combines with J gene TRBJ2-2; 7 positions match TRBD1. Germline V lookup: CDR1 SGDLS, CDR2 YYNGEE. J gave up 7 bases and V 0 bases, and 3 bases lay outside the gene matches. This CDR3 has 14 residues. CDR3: CASSVGDSGGELFF. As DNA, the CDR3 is TGTGCCAGCAGCGTAGGGGACAGCGGCGGGGAGCTGTTTTTT.

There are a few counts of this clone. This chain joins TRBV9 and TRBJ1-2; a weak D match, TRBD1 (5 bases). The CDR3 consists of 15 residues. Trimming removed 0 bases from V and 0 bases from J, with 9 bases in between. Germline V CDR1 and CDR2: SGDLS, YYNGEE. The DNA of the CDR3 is TGTGCCAGCAGCGTAGGGGGCCTTACTAACTATGGCTACACCTTC. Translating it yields CASSVGGLTNYGYTF.

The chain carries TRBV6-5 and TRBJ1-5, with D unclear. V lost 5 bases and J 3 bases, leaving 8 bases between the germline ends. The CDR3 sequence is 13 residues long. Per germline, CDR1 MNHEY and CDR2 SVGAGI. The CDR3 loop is CASSRDSNQPQHF. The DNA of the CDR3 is TGTGCCAGCAGTAGGGATTCCAATCAGCCCCAGCATTTT.

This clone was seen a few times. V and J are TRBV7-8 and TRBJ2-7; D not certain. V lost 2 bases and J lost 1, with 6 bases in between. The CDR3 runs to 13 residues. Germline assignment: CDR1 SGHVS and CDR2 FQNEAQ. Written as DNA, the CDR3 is TGTGCCAGCAGCTTAAGGCAGTCCTACGAGCAGTACTTC. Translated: CASSLRQSYEQYF.

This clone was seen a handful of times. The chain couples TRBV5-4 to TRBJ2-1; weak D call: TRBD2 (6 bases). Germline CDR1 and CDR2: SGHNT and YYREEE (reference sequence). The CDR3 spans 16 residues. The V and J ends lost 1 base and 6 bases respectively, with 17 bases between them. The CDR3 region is CASSLSGSGPSNEQFF. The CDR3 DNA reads TGTGCCAGCAGCTTGTCGGGTAGCGGTCCGTCCAATGAGCAGTTCTTC.

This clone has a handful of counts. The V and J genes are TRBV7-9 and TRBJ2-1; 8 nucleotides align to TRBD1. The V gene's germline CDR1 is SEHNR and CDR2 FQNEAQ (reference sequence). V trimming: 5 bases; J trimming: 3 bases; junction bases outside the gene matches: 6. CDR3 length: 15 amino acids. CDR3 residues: CASSPLDRDYNEQFF. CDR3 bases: TGTGCCAGCAGCCCCCTGGACAGGGACTACAATGAGCAGTTCTTC.

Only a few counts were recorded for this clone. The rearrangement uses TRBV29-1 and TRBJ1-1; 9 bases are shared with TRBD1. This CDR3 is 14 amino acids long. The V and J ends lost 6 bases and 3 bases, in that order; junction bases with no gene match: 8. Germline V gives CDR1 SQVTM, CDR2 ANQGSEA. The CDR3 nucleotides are TGCAGCGTCCATTCGACAGGGGGTTACACTGAAGCTTTCTTT. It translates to CSVHSTGGYTEAFF.

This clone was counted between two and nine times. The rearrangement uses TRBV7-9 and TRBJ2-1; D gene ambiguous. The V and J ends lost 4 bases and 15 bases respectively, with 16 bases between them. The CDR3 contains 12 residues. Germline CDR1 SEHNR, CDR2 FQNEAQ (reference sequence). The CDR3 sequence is CASSSPLVLRFF. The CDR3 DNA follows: TGTGCCAGCAGCTCCCCCCTAGTTCTCCGGTTCTTC.

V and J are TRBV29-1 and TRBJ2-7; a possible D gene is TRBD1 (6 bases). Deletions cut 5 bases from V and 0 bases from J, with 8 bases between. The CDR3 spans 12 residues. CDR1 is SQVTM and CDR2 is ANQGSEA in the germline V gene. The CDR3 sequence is CSVRDISYEQYF. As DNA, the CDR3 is TGCAGCGTTAGGGACATCTCCTACGAGCAGTACTTC.

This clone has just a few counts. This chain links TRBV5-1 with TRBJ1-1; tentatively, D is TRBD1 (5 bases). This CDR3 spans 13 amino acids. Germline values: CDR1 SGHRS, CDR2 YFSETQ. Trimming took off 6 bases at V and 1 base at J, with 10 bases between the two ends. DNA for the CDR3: TGCGCCAGCAAACAGGCAGAGAACACTGAAGCTTTCTTT. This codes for CASKQAENTEAFF.

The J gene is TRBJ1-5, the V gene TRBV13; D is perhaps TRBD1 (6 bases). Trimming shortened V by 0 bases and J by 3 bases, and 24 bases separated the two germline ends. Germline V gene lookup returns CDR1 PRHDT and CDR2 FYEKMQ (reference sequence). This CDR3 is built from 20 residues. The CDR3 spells CASSLGPSFQGPTHNQPQHF. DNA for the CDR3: TGTGCCAGCAGCTTAGGCCCTTCTTTTCAGGGGCCTACACACAATCAGCCCCAGCATTTT.

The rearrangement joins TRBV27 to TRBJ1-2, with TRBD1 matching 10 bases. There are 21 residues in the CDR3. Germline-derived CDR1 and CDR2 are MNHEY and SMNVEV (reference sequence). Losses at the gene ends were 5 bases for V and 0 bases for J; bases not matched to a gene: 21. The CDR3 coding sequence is TGTGCCAGCAGTCCTAAACCGCGGGACAGGGGACGTGAGTCAGCTAACTATGGCTACACCTTC. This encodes CASSPKPRDRGRESANYGYTF.

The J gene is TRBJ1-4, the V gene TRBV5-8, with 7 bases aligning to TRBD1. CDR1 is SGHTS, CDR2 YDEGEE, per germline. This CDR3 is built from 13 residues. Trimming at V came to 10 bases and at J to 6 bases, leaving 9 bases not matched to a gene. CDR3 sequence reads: CAVSGGADEKLFF. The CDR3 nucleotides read TGTGCCGTATCAGGGGGGGCTGATGAAAAACTGTTTTTT.